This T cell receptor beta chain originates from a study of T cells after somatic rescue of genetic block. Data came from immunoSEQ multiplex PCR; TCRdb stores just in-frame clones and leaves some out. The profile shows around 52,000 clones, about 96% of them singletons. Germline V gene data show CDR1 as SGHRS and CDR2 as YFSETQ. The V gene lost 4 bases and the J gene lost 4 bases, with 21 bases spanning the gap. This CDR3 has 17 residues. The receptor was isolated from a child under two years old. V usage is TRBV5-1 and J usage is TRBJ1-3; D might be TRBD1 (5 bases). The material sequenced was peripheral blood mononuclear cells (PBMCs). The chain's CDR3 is CASSPDLSGAKGNTIYF. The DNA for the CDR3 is TGCGCCAGCAGCCCCGACCTTTCTGGGGCGAAAGGAAACACCATATATTTT.